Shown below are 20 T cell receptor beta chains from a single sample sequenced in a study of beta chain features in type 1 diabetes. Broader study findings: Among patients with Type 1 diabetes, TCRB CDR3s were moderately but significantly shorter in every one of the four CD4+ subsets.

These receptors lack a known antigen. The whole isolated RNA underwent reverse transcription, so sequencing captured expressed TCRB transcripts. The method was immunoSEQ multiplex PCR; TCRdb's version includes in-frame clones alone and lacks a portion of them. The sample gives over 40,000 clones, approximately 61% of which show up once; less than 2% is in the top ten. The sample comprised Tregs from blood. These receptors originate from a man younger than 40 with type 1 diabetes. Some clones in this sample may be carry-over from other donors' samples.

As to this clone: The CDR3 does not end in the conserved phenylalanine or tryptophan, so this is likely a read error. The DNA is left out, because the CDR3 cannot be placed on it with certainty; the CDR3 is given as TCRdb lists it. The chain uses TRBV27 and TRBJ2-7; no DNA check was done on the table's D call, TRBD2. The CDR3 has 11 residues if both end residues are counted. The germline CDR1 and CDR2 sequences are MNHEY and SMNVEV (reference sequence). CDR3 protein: CASSPRAAPII.

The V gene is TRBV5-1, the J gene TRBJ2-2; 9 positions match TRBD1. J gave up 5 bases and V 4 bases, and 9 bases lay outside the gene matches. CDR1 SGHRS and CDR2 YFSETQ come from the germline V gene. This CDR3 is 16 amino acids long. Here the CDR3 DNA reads TGCGCCAGCAGCCTATTGACAGGGGGTAGAACCGGGGAGCTGTTTTTT. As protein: CASSLLTGGRTGELFF.

Written as DNA, the CDR3 is TGCGCCAGCAGCCCCGGGGATAACACCGGGGAGCTGTTTTTT. Protein product: CASSPGDNTGELFF. The chain is built from TRBV5-1 and TRBJ2-2; D is perhaps TRBD2 (5 bases). V was shortened by 4 bases and J by 2 bases, with 9 bases between the two germline ends. The CDR3 is 14 amino acids. The V gene's germline CDR1 is SGHRS and CDR2 YFSETQ. Based on the CDR3 plus reference TRBV5-1 and TRBJ2-2, the full variable domain is KAGVTQTPRYLIKTRGQQVTLSCSPISGHRSVSWYQQTPGQGLQFLFEYFSETQRNKGNFPGRFSGRQFSNSRSEMNVSTLELGDSALYLCASSPGDNTGELFFGEGSRLTVL.

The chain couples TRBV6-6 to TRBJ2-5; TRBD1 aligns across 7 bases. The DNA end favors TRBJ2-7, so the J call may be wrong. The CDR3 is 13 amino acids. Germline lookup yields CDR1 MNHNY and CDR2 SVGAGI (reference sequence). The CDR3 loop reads CASRVDRANEQYF. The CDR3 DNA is TGTGCCAGCAGGGTCGACAGGGCCAACGAGCAGTACTTC.

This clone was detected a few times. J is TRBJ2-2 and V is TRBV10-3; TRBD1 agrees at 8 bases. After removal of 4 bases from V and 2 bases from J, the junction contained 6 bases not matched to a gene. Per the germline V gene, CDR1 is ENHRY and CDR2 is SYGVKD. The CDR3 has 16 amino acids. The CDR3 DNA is TGTGCCATCAGTGTAGTACCAGGGGGCAACACCGGGGAGCTGTTTTTT. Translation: CAISVVPGGNTGELFF.

DNA of the CDR3: TGTGCCAGCAGCTCGACAGGGGGCCTCAACACAGATACGCAGTATTTT. It specifies CASSSTGGLNTDTQYF. The chain has TRBV11-1 and TRBJ2-3, with 10 bases fitting TRBD1. J was trimmed by 2 bases and V by 4 bases; bases with no gene match: 6. Per germline, CDR1 SGHAT and CDR2 FQDESV (reference sequence). This CDR3 comprises 16 residues.

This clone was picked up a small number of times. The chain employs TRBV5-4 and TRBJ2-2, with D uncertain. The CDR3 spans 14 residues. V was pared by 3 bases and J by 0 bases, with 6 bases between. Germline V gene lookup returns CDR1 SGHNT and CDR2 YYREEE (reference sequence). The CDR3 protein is CASSSQSNTGELFF. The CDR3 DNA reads TGTGCCAGCAGCTCACAGTCGAACACCGGGGAGCTGTTTTTT.

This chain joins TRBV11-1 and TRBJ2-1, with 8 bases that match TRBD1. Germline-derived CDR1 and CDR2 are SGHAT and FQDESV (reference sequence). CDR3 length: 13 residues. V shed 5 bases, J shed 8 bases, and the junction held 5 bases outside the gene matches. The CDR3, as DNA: TGTGCCAGCAGCGACGGACAGGGCGATGAGCAGTTCTTC. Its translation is CASSDGQGDEQFF.

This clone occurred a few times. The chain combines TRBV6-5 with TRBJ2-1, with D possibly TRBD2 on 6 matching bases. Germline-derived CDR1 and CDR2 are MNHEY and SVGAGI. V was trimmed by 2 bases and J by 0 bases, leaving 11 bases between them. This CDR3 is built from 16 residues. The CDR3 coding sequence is TGTGCCAGCAGTTACCTGGCGGGGAACTCCTACAATGAGCAGTTCTTC. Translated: CASSYLAGNSYNEQFF.

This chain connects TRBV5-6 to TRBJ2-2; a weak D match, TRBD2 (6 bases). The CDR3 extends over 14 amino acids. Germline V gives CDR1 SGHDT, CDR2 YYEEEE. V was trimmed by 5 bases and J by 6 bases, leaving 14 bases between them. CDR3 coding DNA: TGTGCCAGCAGGGGGGGTTCCCACGCCGGGGAGCTGTTTTTT. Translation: CASRGGSHAGELFF.

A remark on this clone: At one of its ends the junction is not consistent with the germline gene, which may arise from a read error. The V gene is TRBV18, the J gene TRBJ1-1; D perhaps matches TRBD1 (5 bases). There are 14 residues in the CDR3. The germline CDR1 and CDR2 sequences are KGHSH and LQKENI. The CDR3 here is CASSPAQGGIRPPF. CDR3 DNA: TGTGCCAGCTCACCAGCGCAGGGAGGGATTCGGCCGCCTTTT. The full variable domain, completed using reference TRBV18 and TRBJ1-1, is NAGVMQNPRHLVRRRGQEARLRCSPMKGHSHVYWYRQLPEEGLKFMVYLQKENIIDESGMPKERFSAEFPKEGPSILRIQQVVRGDSAAYFCASSPAQGGIRPPFGQGTRLTVV.

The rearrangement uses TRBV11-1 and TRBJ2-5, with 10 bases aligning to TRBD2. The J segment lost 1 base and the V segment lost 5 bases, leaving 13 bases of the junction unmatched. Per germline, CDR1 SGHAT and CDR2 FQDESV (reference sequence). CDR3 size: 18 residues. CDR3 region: CASSRALLAGAFQETQYF. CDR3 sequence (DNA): TGTGCCAGCAGCCGGGCCCTTCTAGCGGGGGCCTTCCAAGAGACCCAGTACTTC.

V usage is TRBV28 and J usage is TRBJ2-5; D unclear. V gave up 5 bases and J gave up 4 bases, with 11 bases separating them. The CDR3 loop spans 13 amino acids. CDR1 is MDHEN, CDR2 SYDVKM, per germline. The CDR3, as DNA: TGTGCCAGCAGTCCTAACTCCCCAGAGACCCAGTACTTC. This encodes CASSPNSPETQYF.

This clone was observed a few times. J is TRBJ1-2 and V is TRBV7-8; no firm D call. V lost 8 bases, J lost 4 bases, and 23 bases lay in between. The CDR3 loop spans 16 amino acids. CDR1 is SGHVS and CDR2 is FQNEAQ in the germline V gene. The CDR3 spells CASVPEGGPRIYGYTF. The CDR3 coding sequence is TGTGCCAGCGTCCCTGAGGGTGGGCCTAGGATCTATGGCTACACCTTC.

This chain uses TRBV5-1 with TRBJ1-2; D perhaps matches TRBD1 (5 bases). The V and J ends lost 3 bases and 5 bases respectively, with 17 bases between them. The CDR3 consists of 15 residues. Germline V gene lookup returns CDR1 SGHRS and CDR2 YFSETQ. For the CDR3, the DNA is TGCGCCAGCAGCTCCCCTGAAAGGGGCGTATATGGCTACACCTTC. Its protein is CASSSPERGVYGYTF.

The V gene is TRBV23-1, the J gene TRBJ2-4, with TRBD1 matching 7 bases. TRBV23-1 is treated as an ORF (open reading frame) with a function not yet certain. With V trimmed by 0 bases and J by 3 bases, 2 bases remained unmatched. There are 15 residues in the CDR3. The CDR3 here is CASSQSGDSKNIQYF. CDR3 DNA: TGCGCCAGCAGTCAATCAGGGGACAGCAAAAACATTCAGTACTTC.

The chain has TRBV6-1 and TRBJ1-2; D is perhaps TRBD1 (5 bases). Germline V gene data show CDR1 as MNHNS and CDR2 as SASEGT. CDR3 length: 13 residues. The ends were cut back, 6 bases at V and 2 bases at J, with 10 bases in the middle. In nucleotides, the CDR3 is TGTGCCAGCAGGATGGACAAAAACTATGGCTACACCTTC. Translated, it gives CASRMDKNYGYTF.

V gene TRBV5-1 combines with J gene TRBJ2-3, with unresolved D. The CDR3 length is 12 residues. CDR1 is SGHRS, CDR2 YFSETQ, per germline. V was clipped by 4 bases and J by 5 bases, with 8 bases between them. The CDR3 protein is CASSTGGDTQYF. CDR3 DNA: TGCGCCAGCAGCACGGGTGGAGATACGCAGTATTTT. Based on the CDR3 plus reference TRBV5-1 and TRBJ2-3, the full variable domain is KAGVTQTPRYLIKTRGQQVTLSCSPISGHRSVSWYQQTPGQGLQFLFEYFSETQRNKGNFPGRFSGRQFSNSRSEMNVSTLELGDSALYLCASSTGGDTQYFGPGTRLTVL.

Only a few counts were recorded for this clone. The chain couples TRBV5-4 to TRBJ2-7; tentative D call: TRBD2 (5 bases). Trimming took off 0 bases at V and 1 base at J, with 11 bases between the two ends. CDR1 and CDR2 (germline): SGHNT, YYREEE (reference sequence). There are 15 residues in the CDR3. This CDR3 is CASSLGGLQSYEQYF. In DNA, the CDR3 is TGTGCCAGCAGCTTGGGCGGACTCCAGTCCTACGAGCAGTACTTC. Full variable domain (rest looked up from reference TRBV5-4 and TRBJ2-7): ETGVTQSPTHLIKTRGQQVTLRCSSQSGHNTVSWYQQALGQGPQFIFQYYREEENGRGNFPPRFSGLQFPNYSSELNVNALELDDSALYLCASSLGGLQSYEQYFGPGTRLTVT.

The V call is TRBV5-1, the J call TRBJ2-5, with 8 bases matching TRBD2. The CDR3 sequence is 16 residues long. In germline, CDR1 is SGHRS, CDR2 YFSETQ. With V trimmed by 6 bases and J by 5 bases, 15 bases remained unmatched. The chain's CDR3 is CASTKGDGGAWETQYF. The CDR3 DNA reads TGCGCCAGCACCAAAGGGGACGGGGGGGCCTGGGAGACCCAGTACTTC.